This entry concerns a single T cell receptor beta chain. The sample comes from a study of blood T cell repertoires in COVID-19. For the study at large: Whether acute or convalescent, the COVID-19 samples came from the United States, Italy and Spain.

Original data processing: Estimation of nucleated cell counts relied on the amplification of reference gene primers. Only in-frame clones appear in the TCRdb table, and some are missing; sequencing was by immunoSEQ multiplex PCR. The DNA gave D and trimming, while V, J and clone size come from that table. In the table there are approximately 90,000 clones, 89% of which are singletons. The sequenced sample was peripheral blood. The receptor comes from a man aged 45 to 65 with acute or convalescent COVID-19.

The CDR3 loop reads CASSPQDRYRGYTF. CDR3 DNA sequence: TGTGCCAGCTCACCGCAGGACAGATACCGGGGCTACACCTTC. This sequence joins TRBV18 and TRBJ1-2; D is perhaps TRBD1 (6 bases). Between the trimmed V and J ends, which lost 3 bases and 8 bases, there was a span of 16 bases. The CDR3 is made up of 14 amino acids. In germline, CDR1 is KGHSH, CDR2 LQKENI.